This T cell receptor beta chain derives from a study of T cell clones after liver transplantation. Study-level information: HCV positivity affected three of eight recipients; the rest lacked autoimmune or viral indications. The study's findings and limits: Compared with third party-reactive sequences, donor-reactive ones declined more, independent of withdrawal success.

The assay was immunoSEQ multiplex PCR, and TCRdb's table has in-frame clones only and misses some. The table shows roughly 60,000 clones, with around 70% occurring only once. The ends lost 1 base at V and 7 bases at J; junction bases unmatched: 9. The germline gives CDR1 SGHTA, CDR2 FQGNSA. CDR3 size: 15 residues. This clone was counted once. The antigen is not known. CD3+CD4+ and CD3+CD8+ cells were FACS-sorted from thawed unstimulated PBMCs. The sequencing here drew on CD4+ T cells from blood, taken at the approximately 16-month timepoint. This rearrangement joins TRBV7-2 to TRBJ1-2; 7 bases are a match to TRBD1. The sequence was collected from a human patient who received a liver transplant. Some T cells here may be from the graft donor. The CDR3 here is CASSLGVRGRGGYTF. For the CDR3, the DNA is TGTGCCAGCAGCTTAGGAGTGAGGGGGCGAGGTGGCTACACCTTC.